This TCR beta chain originates from a study of naive and memory T cell subsets. Findings and limits, study-wide: Over 85% of naive TCR sequences appeared only once, unlike memory subsets.

Remarks on this clonotype: The antigen remains unidentified.

Trimming left V 6 bases short and J 4 bases short, with 18 bases between. Looked up from germline, CDR1 is SQVTM and CDR2 is ANQGSEA. The CDR3 sequence is 14 residues long. Two oligonucleotides, mixed equimolar, formed the beta constant-region primer covering TRBC1 and TRBC2. Four rounds of PCR amplified the ligated cDNA using nested alpha and beta constant-region primers plus SP2. In TCRdb, the UMI-ligation and nested PCR reads were re-called with MiXCR into one record per CDR3 protein. The repertoire holds just over 80,000 distinct CDR3 sequences, with over 8.5% as singletons. From the second PCR step, alpha and beta chains were amplified apart.

Specimen: naive CD8+ T cells from blood. This clonotype was obtained from a human donor in good health. The chain carries TRBV29-1 and TRBJ1-1; maybe TRBD1 (5 bases). CDR3 coding DNA: TGCAGCGTCCCAGGGTCAGTAGAGCTCACTGAAGCTTTCTTT. This encodes CSVPGSVELTEAFF.